These 11 T cell receptor beta chains share one sample of origin, sequenced in a study of cytomegalovirus exposure and HLA in healthy donors. With 60 Vbeta and 13 Jbeta primers, the PCR was carried out. Sequencing used immunoSEQ multiplex PCR; TCRdb keeps in-frame clones, though not all of them. The table lists roughly 84,000 clones. The sequenced sample was PBMCs. The receptors come from a man aged 45-65 years in good health and CMV-seronegative.

The chain employs TRBV29-1 and TRBJ2-7, with D perhaps matching TRBD1 (6 bases). Germline V gene lookup returns CDR1 SQVTM and CDR2 ANQGSEA. The CDR3 loop spans 15 amino acids. With 0 bases removed from V and 0 bases from J, the gap between germline ends came to 12 bases. CDR3 residues: CSVEDLQGSSYEQYF. The CDR3 DNA reads TGCAGCGTTGAAGATCTACAGGGAAGCTCCTACGAGCAGTACTTC.

V is TRBV11-2 and J is TRBJ2-6, with D unclear. The CDR3 is 14 amino acids. V lost 5 bases, J lost 0 bases, and 5 bases lay in between. Germline CDR1 and CDR2: SGHAT and FQNNGV. CDR3 sequence: CASSPHSGANVLTF. As DNA, the CDR3 is TGTGCCAGCAGCCCCCACTCTGGGGCCAACGTCCTGACTTTC.

The chain uses TRBV7-3 and TRBJ2-1, with 9 bases lining up with TRBD2. This CDR3 is 13 amino acids long. Germline assignment: CDR1 SGHTA and CDR2 FQGTGA. The V and J ends lost 6 bases and 5 bases, in that order; junction bases with no gene match: 2. CDR3 DNA: TGTGCCAGCAGTCGGACTAGCGACAATGAGCAGTTCTTC. This codes for CASSRTSDNEQFF.

The chain links TRBV7-8 to TRBJ1-1; a weak D match, TRBD1 (6 bases). The V gene's germline CDR1 is SGHVS and CDR2 FQNEAQ. V lost 5 bases and J lost 4, with 11 bases in between. This CDR3 contains 13 residues. CDR3 protein: CASSAGQFTEAFF. The CDR3 bases are TGTGCCAGCAGCGCAGGACAGTTCACTGAAGCTTTCTTT. Combining the CDR3 with reference TRBV7-8 and TRBJ1-1 gives the whole variable domain GAGVSQSPRYKVAKRGQDVALRCDPISGHVSLFWYQQALGQGPEFLTYFQNEAQLDKSGLPSDRFFAERPEGSVSTLKIQRTQQEDSAVYLCASSAGQFTEAFFGQGTRLTVV.

The gene calls are TRBV5-1 and TRBJ2-5, with D maybe TRBD2 (6 bases). Germline V lookup: CDR1 SGHRS, CDR2 YFSETQ. Trimming pared 0 bases from V and 5 bases from J, leaving 11 bases between. The length of the CDR3 is 14 residues. CDR3 DNA sequence: TGCGCCAGCAGCTTGGGACTAGATAGGGAGACCCAGTACTTC. It specifies CASSLGLDRETQYF.

The chain links TRBV7-3 to TRBJ2-5, with TRBD1 matching over 10 bases. Germline values: CDR1 SGHTA, CDR2 FQGTGA. CDR3 length: 13 amino acids. V was clipped by 5 bases and J by 4 bases; unmatched bases: 1. CDR3 in DNA: TGTGCCAGCAGCGGACAGGGGGGAGAGACCCAGTACTTC. Its translation is CASSGQGGETQYF. The full variable domain, rest sourced from reference TRBV7-3 and TRBJ2-5, is GAGVSQTPSNKVTEKGKYVELRCDPISGHTALYWYRQSLGQGPEFLIYFQGTGAADDSGLPNDRFFAVRPEGSVSTLKIQRTERGDSAVYLCASSGQGGETQYFGPGTRLLVL.

This chain uses TRBV28 with TRBJ2-7; 9 positions match TRBD1. Germline V gene sequence: CDR1 MDHEN, CDR2 SYDVKM. This CDR3 has 15 residues. J was trimmed by 1 base and V by 5 bases; bases with no gene match: 6. The CDR3 DNA is TGTGCCAGCAGTACCCACGGGACAGGGTCCTACGAGCAGTACTTC. Its protein is CASSTHGTGSYEQYF.

As to this clone: The junction shows a germline mismatch at one end, possibly a read error. The chain is built from TRBV6-5 and TRBJ1-1; no firm D call. This CDR3 contains 14 residues. CDR1 and CDR2 (germline): MNHEY, SVGAGI. CDR3 in DNA: TGTGCCAGCAGTTACTCGGGAGGTTACACTGAAGCTTCCTTT. This sequence encodes CASSYSGGYTEASF.

The chain is built from TRBV6-5 and TRBJ2-7; 7 bases align to TRBD2. In germline, CDR1 is MNHEY, CDR2 SVGAGI. The CDR3 is 16 amino acids. Unmatched junction bases numbered 8, after V lost 0 bases and J lost 3 bases. The CDR3 DNA follows: TGTGCCAGCAGTTACTCGTTGATGGGGGGGTACTACGAGCAGTACTTC. Its translation: CASSYSLMGGYYEQYF.

The gene calls are TRBV6-5 and TRBJ1-4, with a tentative D call TRBD1 (5 bases). Trimming pared 5 bases from V and 7 bases from J, leaving 17 bases between. Germline loops: CDR1 MNHEY, CDR2 SVGAGI. The CDR3 runs 15 residues. CDR3 sequence reads: CASSPGWGVTEKLFF. CDR3 coding DNA: TGTGCCAGCAGTCCCGGATGGGGGGTTACTGAAAAACTGTTTTTT.

This chain connects TRBV6-6 to TRBJ2-5; D gene unclear. The V gene's germline CDR1 is MNHNY and CDR2 SVGAGI (reference sequence). This CDR3 spans 12 amino acids. The V end was cut by 4 bases, the J end by 0 bases, with 3 bases between. DNA for the CDR3: TGTGCCAGCAGTTCAGACCAAGAGACCCAGTACTTC. Translated: CASSSDQETQYF.